The T cell receptor beta chain described here comes from a study of shared clonotypes between healthy human individuals. Clones were sequenced by immunoSEQ multiplex PCR, and TCRdb holds only the in-frame ones, with some missing. The profile shows 600,000 to 750,000 clones, 55% to 75% of them singletons. The CDR3 is made up of 13 amino acids. V was shortened by 1 base and J by 7 bases, with 11 bases between the two germline ends. The germline CDR1 and CDR2 sequences are SGHRS and YFSETQ. The sample consisted of memory CD4+ T cells sorted from blood. Subset defined: CD45RA-negative fraction. V usage is TRBV5-1 and J usage is TRBJ1-2; tentative D call: TRBD1 (5 bases). The TCR originated in a woman in her twenties or thirties in good health. The CDR3 protein is CASSLNRDGGYTF. CDR3 nucleotide sequence: TGCGCCAGCAGCTTGAATCGGGACGGTGGCTACACCTTC.